This TCR beta chain stems from a study of tumor-infiltrating lymphocytes in glioblastoma multiforme. Turning to this clonotype: Antigen: not known. This clone may be a read error of a much larger clone one base away.

Study-wide results and caveats: Only one glioblastoma patient had TCR and mutation analysis.

This CDR3 has 15 amino acids. Germline values: CDR1 SGHNT, CDR2 YENEEA. Trimming took off 5 bases at V and 3 bases at J, with 17 bases between the two ends. TCR beta libraries were built from RNA through three nested multiplex PCR rounds using modified ARM-PCR. No unique molecular identifiers were described for these TCRB libraries. Each CDR3 protein gets one entry after TCRdb re-called the multiplex PCR reads with MiXCR. The data show 15,000 or so distinct CDR3 sequences, 65% to 75% seen once. Sequencing input: brain tumor tissue. The clonotype comes from a male donor with glioblastoma. This chain joins TRBV11-3 and TRBJ2-7, with D maybe TRBD2 (6 bases). CDR3 bases: TGTGCCAGCAGCCGCAGGGCTAGCGAGAGCTACGAGCAGTACTTC. Residues: CASSRRASESYEQYF.